These 25 T cell receptor beta chains were all obtained from the same sample, sequenced in a study of blood T cell repertoires in COVID-19. This table comes from immunoSEQ multiplex PCR, and its TCRdb copy is limited to in-frame clones, with some not included. Of 150,000 or so clones in the sample, about 88% were seen once. The sample consisted of peripheral blood. The origin of the receptors is a human donor in a cohort sampled during active COVID-19.

This chain joins TRBV5-8 and TRBJ1-3, with 7 bases fitting TRBD1. The CDR3 is 16 amino acids. The V and J ends lost 5 bases and 2 bases, in that order; junction bases with no gene match: 10. Germline CDR1 is SGHTS and CDR2 is YDEGEE. CDR3 residues: CASRNYRGEAGNTIYF. The CDR3 coding sequence is TGTGCCAGCAGAAACTACAGGGGAGAGGCTGGAAACACCATATATTTT.

The CDR3 loop is CASSPPRGGPPDTQYF. The CDR3 DNA follows: TGTGCCAGCTCACCACCCCGGGGGGGGCCTCCAGATACGCAGTATTTT. V is TRBV18 and J is TRBJ2-3; 8 bases match TRBD2. This CDR3 comprises 16 residues. Losses at the gene ends were 0 bases for V and 4 bases for J; bases not matched to a gene: 6. In germline, CDR1 is KGHSH, CDR2 LQKENI.

The rearrangement joins TRBV6-2 or TRBV6-3 to TRBJ2-7; possibly TRBD1 for D (7 bases). The germline gives CDR1 MNHEY, CDR2 SVGEGT. Trimming left V 6 bases short and J 5 bases short, with 17 bases between. This CDR3 comprises 14 residues. CDR3 sequence: CASSESRGDNEQYF. CDR3 in DNA: TGTGCCAGCAGCGAATCCAGGGGGGACAACGAGCAGTACTTC.

This chain uses TRBV10-1 with TRBJ2-1, with TRBD2 matching 9 bases. Trimming took 0 bases from V and 8 from J; bases not matched to a gene: 5. The CDR3 is 15 amino acids. In germline, CDR1 is WNHNN, CDR2 SYGVQD (reference sequence). The CDR3 spells CASSESSGSRDEQFF. CDR3 sequence (DNA): TGCGCCAGCAGTGAGTCTAGCGGGAGCCGGGATGAGCAGTTCTTC.

The V and J genes are TRBV10-3 and TRBJ1-1; D is undetermined. Germline lookup yields CDR1 ENHRY and CDR2 SYGVKD. V lost 3 bases and J 5 bases, leaving 10 bases between the germline ends. The CDR3 runs 13 residues. The chain's CDR3 is CAISERGGTEAFF. The CDR3 nucleotides read TGTGCCATCAGTGAACGGGGAGGGACTGAAGCTTTCTTT.

This chain uses TRBV9 with TRBJ2-3, with D unresolved. The germline V and J ends were trimmed by 1 base and 4 bases, with 4 bases remaining between them. The germline V gene encodes CDR1 SGDLS and CDR2 YYNGEE. The CDR3 has 12 amino acids. This CDR3 reads CASSVLADTQYF. In nucleotides, the CDR3 is TGTGCCAGCAGCGTACTTGCAGATACGCAGTATTTT.

This clone has only one observation. The J gene is TRBJ1-6, the V gene TRBV19; D possibly corresponds to TRBD1 (6 bases). The CDR3 covers 12 residues. The germline V gene has CDR1 LNHDA and CDR2 SQIVND (reference sequence). Trimming cost V 7 bases and J 10 bases, with 11 bases left between them. CDR3 nucleotides: TGTGCCAGTACAGGGGATCGGTCACCCCTCCACTTT. It translates to CASTGDRSPLHF.

This clone was observed a few times. V and J are TRBV4-1 and TRBJ1-2; 8 positions agree with TRBD1. V lost 3 bases and J lost 3; bases outside the gene matches: 6. CDR1 is MGHRA and CDR2 is YSYEKL in the germline V gene. The CDR3 covers 15 residues. CDR3: CASSQHGTGHYGYTF. The CDR3 bases are TGCGCCAGCAGCCAGCACGGGACAGGACACTATGGCTACACCTTC.

CDR3 nucleotides: TGTGCCACCAGTGCGACTAGCGGGAGGGTGGGATACAATGAGCAGTTCTTC. Translating it yields CATSATSGRVGYNEQFF. V is TRBV24-1 and J is TRBJ2-1, with TRBD2 identical over 14 bases. With 5 bases clipped from V and 4 bases from J, the junction kept 6 bases outside the gene matches. This CDR3 spans 17 amino acids. Germline values: CDR1 KGHDR, CDR2 SFDVKD.

CDR3 in DNA: TGTGCCAGCTCACCGCGGGCCGGAGACGTAGGGCAGACGAGCTCCTATAATTCACCCCTCCACTTT. Translated, it gives CASSPRAGDVGQTSSYNSPLHF. The chain employs TRBV18 and TRBJ1-6; D is undetermined. Germline V gene data show CDR1 as KGHSH and CDR2 as LQKENI. This CDR3 is 22 amino acids long. V gave up 3 bases and J gave up 0 bases, with 27 bases separating them.

This chain's CDR3 is CASSSDRASSYNEQFF. CDR3 coding DNA: TGTGCCAGCAGCTCGGACAGGGCGAGCTCCTACAATGAGCAGTTCTTC. V usage is TRBV9 and J usage is TRBJ2-1; 8 bases align to TRBD1. The germline CDR1 and CDR2 sequences are SGDLS and YYNGEE. V shed 4 bases, J shed 0 bases, and the junction held 6 bases outside the gene matches. The CDR3 covers 16 residues.

V is TRBV11-2 and J is TRBJ2-7; 14 nucleotides match TRBD2. CDR1 is SGHAT, CDR2 FQNNGV, per germline. This CDR3 comprises 17 residues. Trimming cost V 8 bases and J 9 bases; bases outside gene matches: 18. Here the CDR3 DNA reads TGTGCCAGCTTGGGACTAGCGGGGGCGCGACCCTACGATGGGCAGTACTTC. This encodes CASLGLAGARPYDGQYF.

This CDR3 reads CASEPGQGAAYEQYF. The CDR3 coding sequence is TGCGCCAGCGAACCGGGACAGGGGGCCGCCTACGAGCAGTACTTC. The J gene is TRBJ2-7, the V gene TRBV4-1, with 12 nucleotides matching TRBD1. The CDR3 contains 15 residues. From germline, CDR1 is MGHRA and CDR2 YSYEKL. V gave up 8 bases and J gave up 2 bases; unmatched junction bases: 7.

The V call is TRBV6-1, the J call TRBJ1-2; 7 bases fit TRBD1. The CDR3 length is 16 residues. After removal of 4 bases from V and 2 bases from J, the junction contained 10 bases not matched to a gene. Per the germline V gene, CDR1 is MNHNS and CDR2 is SASEGT. CDR3 coding DNA: TGTGCCAGCAGTGGAAATCTAGGACAGGAGAACTATGGCTACACCTTC. The encoded protein is CASSGNLGQENYGYTF.

The chain couples TRBV6-6 to TRBJ2-7, with TRBD2 matching over 11 bases. The germline V gene encodes CDR1 MNHNY and CDR2 SVGAGI (reference sequence). Trimming took 7 bases from V and 2 from J; bases not matched to a gene: 4. This CDR3 is built from 14 residues. CDR3 nucleotide sequence: TGTGCCAGCACCACTAGCGGGAGAGCCTACGAGCAGTACTTC. Amino acid sequence: CASTTSGRAYEQYF.

The chain is built from TRBV30 and TRBJ2-7, with TRBD2 as a possible D gene (5 bases). The germline V gene encodes CDR1 GTSNPN and CDR2 SVGIG (reference sequence). The CDR3 totals 12 residues. V was trimmed by 4 bases and J by 4 bases, leaving 11 bases between them. The CDR3 loop is CAWNRRTYEQYF. The CDR3 region has the DNA TGTGCCTGGAATCGCAGGACTTACGAGCAGTACTTC.

V is TRBV18 and J is TRBJ1-5; 8 bases fit TRBD1. This CDR3 comprises 15 residues. The V and J ends lost 3 bases and 5 bases, in that order; junction bases with no gene match: 6. Germline CDR1 and CDR2: KGHSH and LQKENI. This CDR3 is CASSPRGQGYQPQHF. CDR3 in DNA: TGTGCCAGCTCACCGCGAGGACAGGGTTATCAGCCCCAGCATTTT.

The V and J genes are TRBV28 and TRBJ1-1, with D unresolved. V gave up 2 bases and J gave up 7 bases, with 20 bases separating them. CDR3 length equals 16 residues. Germline CDR1 and CDR2: MDHEN and SYDVKM. The CDR3 region has the DNA TGTGCCAGCAGTTTACATATTGGAGGGTTCGCGATTGAAGCTTTCTTT. Translating it yields CASSLHIGGFAIEAFF.

The chain has TRBV28 and TRBJ1-4; D is unclear. V gave up 3 bases and J gave up 8 bases, with 13 bases separating them. CDR1 is MDHEN and CDR2 is SYDVKM in the germline V gene. This CDR3 is built from 14 residues. The CDR3 is CASSFTLNGEKLFF. The CDR3, as DNA: TGTGCCAGCAGTTTTACACTAAATGGCGAAAAACTGTTTTTT. Variable domain in full (rest from reference TRBV28 and TRBJ1-4): DVKVTQSSRYLVKRTGEKVFLECVQDMDHENMFWYRQDPGLGLRLIYFSYDVKMKEKGDIPEGYSVSREKKERFSLILESASTNQTSMYLCASSFTLNGEKLFFGSGTQLSVL.

The chain has TRBV7-9 and TRBJ2-1; D is perhaps TRBD2 (6 bases). The germline V gene encodes CDR1 SEHNR and CDR2 FQNEAQ (reference sequence). Trimming cost V 8 bases and J 5 bases, with 16 bases left between them. This CDR3 is 14 amino acids long. This CDR3 reads CASETREPHNEQFF. The CDR3, as DNA: TGTGCCAGCGAAACACGGGAGCCCCACAATGAGCAGTTCTTC.

This clone was detected once. The rearrangement joins TRBV5-6 to TRBJ2-7; 9 bases line up with TRBD1. V dropped 6 bases and J dropped 9; count of bases not matched to a gene: 10. Germline lookup yields CDR1 SGHDT and CDR2 YYEEEE. The CDR3 totals 13 residues. CDR3 protein: CASTLTRGQGQYF. The CDR3 DNA reads TGTGCCAGCACACTTACAAGGGGACAGGGGCAGTACTTC.

This chain links TRBV5-1 with TRBJ2-1; 7 bases agree with TRBD1. Germline CDR1 SGHRS, CDR2 YFSETQ. The length of the CDR3 is 18 residues. V dropped 0 bases and J dropped 8; count of bases not matched to a gene: 17. CDR3 DNA sequence: TGCGCCAGCAGCTTGGTAGCCTGGGGACAGAGGACTGCGGATGAGCAGTTCTTC. Translating it yields CASSLVAWGQRTADEQFF.

This clone was detected many times. The V gene is TRBV5-1, the J gene TRBJ1-2; the D is unclear. CDR1 SGHRS and CDR2 YFSETQ come from the germline V gene. This CDR3 comprises 14 residues. V lost 1 base and J lost 5, with 12 bases in between. The CDR3 DNA is TGCGCCAGCAGCTTGAACAGCAACGCATATGGCTACACCTTC. This gives the protein CASSLNSNAYGYTF. The full variable domain, with the rest looked up from reference TRBV5-1 and TRBJ1-2, is KAGVTQTPRYLIKTRGQQVTLSCSPISGHRSVSWYQQTPGQGLQFLFEYFSETQRNKGNFPGRFSGRQFSNSRSEMNVSTLELGDSALYLCASSLNSNAYGYTFGSGTRLTVV.

The chain couples TRBV6-5 to TRBJ2-5; 8 bases are a match to TRBD1. V was pared by 6 bases and J by 4 bases, with 7 bases of the junction left unmatched. This CDR3 is built from 14 residues. Germline values: CDR1 MNHEY, CDR2 SVGAGI. The CDR3 region is CASSRTGLGETQYF. The CDR3 DNA is TGTGCCAGCAGCCGGACAGGGCTTGGAGAGACCCAGTACTTC.

The chain carries TRBV10-2 and TRBJ2-7, with D possibly TRBD1 on 5 matching bases. V lost 4 bases and J 5 bases, leaving 9 bases between the germline ends. Germline V CDR1 and CDR2: WSHSY, SAAADI. The CDR3 consists of 12 residues. The CDR3: CASSVGVDEQYF. For the CDR3, the DNA is TGCGCCAGCAGTGTAGGGGTAGACGAGCAGTACTTC.